Presented here are 8 T cell receptor beta chains from one specimen sequenced in a study of PD-L1 blockade in urothelial cancer. Repertoires were generated with immunoSEQ multiplex PCR, while TCRdb's copy carries only in-frame clones and drops some. Of some 15,000 clones in the sample, 85% to 90% were seen once. Specimen: PBMCs, collected around atezolizumab (anti-PD-L1) treatment. Every receptor here comes from a man aged 70 or older with urothelial cancer.

The chain employs TRBV7-8 and TRBJ1-1; a possible D gene is TRBD1 (5 bases). Trimming stripped 8 bases from V and 0 bases from J, with 13 bases between. CDR3 length: 14 residues. CDR1 is SGHVS, CDR2 FQNEAQ, per germline. CDR3 bases: TGTGCCAGCGGCCTGAGACAGTTGAACACTGAAGCTTTCTTT. Translating gives CASGLRQLNTEAFF.

The gene calls are TRBV2 and TRBJ2-5; the match to TRBD2 covers 9 bases. This CDR3 region has 16 residues. CDR1 SNHLY and CDR2 FYNNEI come from the germline V gene. J gave up 0 bases and V 4 bases, and 6 bases lay outside the gene matches. The CDR3 region is CASSVWVAGDQETQYF. For the CDR3, the DNA is TGTGCCAGCAGTGTCTGGGTAGCGGGGGACCAAGAGACCCAGTACTTC. The whole variable domain, filled in from reference TRBV2 and TRBJ2-5, reads EPEVTQTPSHQVTQMGQEVILRCVPISNHLYFYWYRQILGQKVEFLVSFYNNEISEKSEIFDDQFSVERPDGSNFTLKIRSTKLEDSAMYFCASSVWVAGDQETQYFGPGTRLLVL.

The V and J genes are TRBV6-6 and TRBJ1-5, with 8 positions matching TRBD1. Per germline, CDR1 MNHNY and CDR2 SVGAGI (reference sequence). V shed 5 bases and J 7 bases; nucleotides not matched to a gene: 4. This CDR3 is built from 13 residues. The CDR3 bases are TGTGCCAGCAGTCTCCCAGGGGGCCAGCCCCAGCATTTT. Residues: CASSLPGGQPQHF.

The chain carries TRBV19 and TRBJ2-1; TRBD2 aligns across 7 bases. Looked up from germline, CDR1 is LNHDA and CDR2 is SQIVND (reference sequence). V shed 9 bases and J 5 bases; nucleotides not matched to a gene: 7. There are 13 residues in the CDR3. The CDR3 region is CASGGTEHNEQFF. The CDR3 DNA is TGTGCCAGCGGGGGGACTGAACACAATGAGCAGTTCTTC. Based on the CDR3 plus reference TRBV19 and TRBJ2-1, the full variable domain is DGGITQSPKYLFRKEGQNVTLSCEQNLNHDAMYWYRQDPGQGLRLIYYSQIVNDFQKGDIAEGYSVSREKKESFPLTVTSAQKNPTAFYLCASGGTEHNEQFFGPGTRLTVL.

The V gene is TRBV9, the J gene TRBJ2-1; tentative D call: TRBD1 (5 bases). The CDR3 is 15 residues long. Deletions cut 0 bases from V and 2 bases from J, with 9 bases between. The germline gives CDR1 SGDLS, CDR2 YYNGEE. CDR3 protein: CASSVGQLPYNEQFF. The CDR3 coding sequence is TGTGCCAGCAGCGTAGGACAGCTTCCCTACAATGAGCAGTTCTTC.

This chain joins TRBV5-1 and TRBJ2-5; TRBD2 might be the D (7 bases). V was cut by 0 bases and J by 4 bases, with 16 bases left in between. From germline, CDR1 is SGHRS and CDR2 YFSETQ. This CDR3 has 16 residues. CDR3 nucleotides: TGCGCCAGCAGCTTGGGATGGGGGGGCGAGGGAGAGACCCAGTACTTC. It codes for CASSLGWGGEGETQYF.

The J gene is TRBJ2-5, the V gene TRBV7-6; 7 bases map to TRBD2. CDR1 is SGHVS, CDR2 FNYEAQ, per germline. This CDR3 comprises 16 residues. The V and J ends lost 5 bases and 4 bases, in that order; junction bases with no gene match: 13. In DNA, the CDR3 is TGTGCCAGCAGCCTAGGGCCTGGGGGGGGGTCAGAGACCCAGTACTTC. This sequence encodes CASSLGPGGGSETQYF.

This clone appeared a single time. The genes are TRBV2 and TRBJ2-7, with TRBD1 matching 9 bases. The CDR3 has 16 residues. Per the germline V gene, CDR1 is SNHLY and CDR2 is FYNNEI. The trim removed 7 bases at V and 2 bases at J, leaving 12 bases unmatched. CDR3 in DNA: TGTGCCAGCACATTTCGTCAGGGACAGGGAACCTACGAGCAGTACTTC. It yields the protein CASTFRQGQGTYEQYF.